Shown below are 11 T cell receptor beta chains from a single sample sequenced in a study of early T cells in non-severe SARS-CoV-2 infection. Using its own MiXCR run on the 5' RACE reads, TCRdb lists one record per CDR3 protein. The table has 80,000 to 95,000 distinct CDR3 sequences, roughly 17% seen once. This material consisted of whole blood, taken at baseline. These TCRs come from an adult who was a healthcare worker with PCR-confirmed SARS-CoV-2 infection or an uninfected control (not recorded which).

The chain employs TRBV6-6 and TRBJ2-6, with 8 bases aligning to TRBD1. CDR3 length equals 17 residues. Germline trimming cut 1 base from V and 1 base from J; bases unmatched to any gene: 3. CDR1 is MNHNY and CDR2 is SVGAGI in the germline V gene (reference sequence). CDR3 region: CASSYWNRGSGANVLTF. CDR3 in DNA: TGTGCCAGCAGTTACTGGAACAGGGGGTCTGGGGCCAACGTCCTGACTTTC.

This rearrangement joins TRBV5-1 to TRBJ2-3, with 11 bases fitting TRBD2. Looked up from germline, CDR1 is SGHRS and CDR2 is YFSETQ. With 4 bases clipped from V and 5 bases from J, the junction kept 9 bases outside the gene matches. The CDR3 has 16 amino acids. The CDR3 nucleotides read TGCGCCAGCAGCCTAACTAGCGGGAGTAACGTAGATACGCAGTATTTT. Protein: CASSLTSGSNVDTQYF.

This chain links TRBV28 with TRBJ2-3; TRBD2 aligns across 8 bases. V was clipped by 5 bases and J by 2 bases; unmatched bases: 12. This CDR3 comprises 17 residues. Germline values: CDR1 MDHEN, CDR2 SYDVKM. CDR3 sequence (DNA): TGTGCCAGCAGTCCCCTGGGGTTAGCGGGACCCACAGATACGCAGTATTTT. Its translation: CASSPLGLAGPTDTQYF.

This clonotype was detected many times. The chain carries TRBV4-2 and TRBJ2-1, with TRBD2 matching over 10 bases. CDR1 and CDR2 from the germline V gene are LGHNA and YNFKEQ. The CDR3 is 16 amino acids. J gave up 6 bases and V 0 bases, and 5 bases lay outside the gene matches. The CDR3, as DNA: TGTGCCAGCAGCCAAGATATAACTAGCGGGGCCAATGAGCAGTTCTTC. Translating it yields CASSQDITSGANEQFF.

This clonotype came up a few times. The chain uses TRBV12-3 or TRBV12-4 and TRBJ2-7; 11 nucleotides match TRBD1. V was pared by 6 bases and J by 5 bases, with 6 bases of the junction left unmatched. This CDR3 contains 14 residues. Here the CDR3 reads CASRGQGVRHEQYF. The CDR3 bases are TGTGCCAGCAGGGGACAGGGGGTGAGGCACGAGCAGTACTTC.

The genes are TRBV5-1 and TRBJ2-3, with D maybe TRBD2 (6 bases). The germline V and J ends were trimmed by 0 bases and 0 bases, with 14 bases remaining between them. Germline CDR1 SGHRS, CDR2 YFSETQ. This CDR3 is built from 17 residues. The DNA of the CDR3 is TGCGCCAGCAGCTTGGCGGCGGGACTCTCTAGCACAGATACGCAGTATTTT. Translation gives CASSLAAGLSSTDTQYF.

The CDR3: CASSNTGASYEQYF. In DNA form, the CDR3 reads TGTGCCAGCAGCAACACCGGGGCCTCCTACGAGCAGTACTTC. The V call is TRBV6-2 or TRBV6-3, the J call TRBJ2-7; D assignment may be TRBD1 or TRBD2 (5 bases each). Germline V gene data show CDR1 as MNHEY and CDR2 as SVGEGT. V was pared by 6 bases and J by 0 bases, with 12 bases between. The CDR3 runs 14 residues.

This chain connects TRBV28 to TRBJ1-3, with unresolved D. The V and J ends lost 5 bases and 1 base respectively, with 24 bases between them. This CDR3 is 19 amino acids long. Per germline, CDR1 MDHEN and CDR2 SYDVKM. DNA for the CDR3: TGTGCCAGCAGTCGCAGCGGATTCCCCAGGAGGGCATCTGGAAACACCATATATTTT. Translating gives CASSRSGFPRRASGNTIYF.

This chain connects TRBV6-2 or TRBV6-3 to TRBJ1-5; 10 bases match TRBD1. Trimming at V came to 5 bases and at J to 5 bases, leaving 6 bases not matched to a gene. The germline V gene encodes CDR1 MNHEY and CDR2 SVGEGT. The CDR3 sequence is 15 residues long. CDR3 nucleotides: TGTGCCAGCAGTCCTTCCGGACAGGGGGATCAGCCCCAGCATTTT. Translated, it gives CASSPSGQGDQPQHF.

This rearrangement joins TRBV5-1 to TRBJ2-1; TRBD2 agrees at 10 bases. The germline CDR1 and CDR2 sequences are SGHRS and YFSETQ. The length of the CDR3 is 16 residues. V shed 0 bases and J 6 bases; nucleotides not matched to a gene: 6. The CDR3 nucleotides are TGCGCCAGCAGCTTGGATCCGACTAGCGGGTCCAATGAGCAGTTCTTC. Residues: CASSLDPTSGSNEQFF. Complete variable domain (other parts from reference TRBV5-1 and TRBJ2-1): KAGVTQTPRYLIKTRGQQVTLSCSPISGHRSVSWYQQTPGQGLQFLFEYFSETQRNKGNFPGRFSGRQFSNSRSEMNVSTLELGDSALYLCASSLDPTSGSNEQFFGPGTRLTVL.

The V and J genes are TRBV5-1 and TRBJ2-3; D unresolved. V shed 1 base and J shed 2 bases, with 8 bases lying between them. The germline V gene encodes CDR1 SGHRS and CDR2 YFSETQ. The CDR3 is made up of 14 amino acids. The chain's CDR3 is CASSLTESTDTQYF. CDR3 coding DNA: TGCGCCAGCAGCTTGACAGAGTCCACAGATACGCAGTATTTT. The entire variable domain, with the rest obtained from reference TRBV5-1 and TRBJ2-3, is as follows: KAGVTQTPRYLIKTRGQQVTLSCSPISGHRSVSWYQQTPGQGLQFLFEYFSETQRNKGNFPGRFSGRQFSNSRSEMNVSTLELGDSALYLCASSLTESTDTQYFGPGTRLTVL.